This is a list of T cell receptor beta chains from one sample in a study of CD8+CD57+ T cells in acquired aplastic anemia. TCRdb redid the calling of the reads with MiXCR, one entry per CDR3 protein. Of roughly 290,000 distinct CDR3 sequences in the sample, approximately 58% were seen once. Sequenced: sorted CD4+, CD8+, or CD8+CD57+ T cells (not recorded which) from PBMCs. The receptors here all came from a human donor with aplastic anemia. Both conserved end residues are part of each CDR3. The order of the fields is V gene, J gene, CDR3 protein.

TRBV5-1	TRBJ2-7	CASSPGWDTGNEQYF
TRBV6-5	TRBJ1-1	CASSGERTEAFF
TRBV18	TRBJ1-5	CASSDDRNQPQHF
TRBV5-1	TRBJ1-1	CARTEITEAFF
TRBV2	TRBJ1-2	CASSSGAYGYTF
TRBV3-1	TRBJ1-1	CASSKEEVGGAFF
TRBV5-6	TRBJ1-2	CASSLDQVSSGGYTF
TRBV11-2	TRBJ2-7	CASSLAVGRENEQYF
TRBV10-3	TRBJ2-7	CAISIGSSMSYEQYF
TRBV12-3/TRBV12-4	TRBJ1-1	CASRRQGGGNTEAFF
TRBV2	TRBJ2-3	CASRDWGGGNTDTQYF
TRBV6-5	TRBJ2-2	CASSSNTGELFF
TRBV7-8	TRBJ2-1	CASRQAGGGINEQFF
TRBV20-1	TRBJ2-1	CSATGPGVINEQFF
TRBV15	TRBJ1-6	CATSLRTGGSPLHF
TRBV20-1	TRBJ2-1	CSAKVKSGLSSYNEQFF
TRBV20-1	TRBJ2-3	CSAVRDSQDTQYF
TRBV20-1	TRBJ1-5	CSARPLNQPQHF
TRBV9	TRBJ1-3	CASSASFSGNTIYF
TRBV6-1	TRBJ1-3	CASTGGMGSGNTIYF
TRBV24-1	TRBJ2-3	CATSDPTGSDTQYF
TRBV7-9	TRBJ2-7	CASSRGDARAYEQYF
TRBV5-1	TRBJ2-7	CASSLGREAYEQYF
TRBV12-3/TRBV12-4	TRBJ1-6	CASSLGRPSSGANVHF
TRBV11-2	TRBJ1-3	CASSLRFGRGNTIYF
TRBV6-5	TRBJ1-4	CASSSDSGRQLLF
TRBV15	TRBJ2-1	CATSTTGPRYNEQFF
TRBV2	TRBJ2-1	CASRGREGGYGQFF
TRBV2	-	CASGLAGWGELFF
TRBV19	TRBJ2-7	CASSIRVMGGYEQYF
TRBV19	TRBJ1-5	CASSGGQPQHF
TRBV29-1	TRBJ2-2	CSVDPGGGTGELFF
TRBV4-2	TRBJ1-1	CASSQQGANTEAFF
TRBV5-1	TRBJ1-4	CASSLTGVLPEKLFF
TRBV7-3	TRBJ2-7	CASSLRQGEQYF
TRBV20-1	TRBJ1-2	CSARDSARRGPYGYTF
TRBV15	TRBJ1-4	CATSRDLVGNEKLFF
TRBV20-1	TRBJ2-7	CSAISRDRATYEQYF
TRBV10-3	TRBJ2-3	CAISESTRSTDTQYF
TRBV7-2	TRBJ1-3	CASSLAGGFRGNTIYF
TRBV6-1	TRBJ1-4	CASSGDTATNEKLFF
TRBV7-3	TRBJ1-6	CASSIQQGTPLHF
TRBV10-3	TRBJ1-5	CAISGQGGSNQPQHF